Presented here are 25 T cell receptor beta chains from one specimen sequenced in a study of beta chain features in type 1 diabetes. All of the isolated RNA was reverse transcribed, so expressed TCRB transcripts were sequenced. This table comes from immunoSEQ multiplex PCR, and its TCRdb copy is limited to in-frame clones, with some not included. The sample includes over 500,000 clones, around 15% of them seen just once. Material for sequencing was naive CD4+ T cells from blood. All receptors come from a man aged 18 to 29 in good health.

The chain combines TRBV19 with TRBJ1-5; D gene ambiguous. Trimming removed 6 bases at V and 5 bases at J, with 11 bases between. This CDR3 is built from 13 residues. The germline V gene has CDR1 LNHDA and CDR2 SQIVND (reference sequence). The CDR3 region has the DNA TGTGCCAGTAGCCTGATTAAGCATCAGCCCCAGCATTTT. Its translation: CASSLIKHQPQHF.

This clone was detected only a few times. The rearrangement links TRBV7-3 to TRBJ1-2; tentative D call: TRBD1 (5 bases). The V end was cut by 7 bases, the J end by 6 bases, with 15 bases between. Germline V gene sequence: CDR1 SGHTA, CDR2 FQGTGA. This CDR3 spans 13 amino acids. CDR3 in DNA: TGTGCCAGCACTCCTCGCGGGGGTCATGGCTACACCTTC. It encodes CASTPRGGHGYTF.

This clone was counted between two and nine times. The gene calls are TRBV9 and TRBJ1-2; maybe TRBD1 (5 bases). Trimming took 1 base from V and 9 from J, leaving 19 bases between them. CDR3 size: 15 residues. CDR1 is SGDLS and CDR2 is YYNGEE in the germline V gene. The CDR3 spells CASSVQLPGPESYTF. The CDR3 DNA follows: TGTGCCAGCAGCGTACAACTACCGGGACCAGAAAGCTACACCTTC.

The chain couples TRBV7-2 to TRBJ2-2; maybe TRBD2 (6 bases). With 3 bases removed from V and 6 bases from J, the gap between germline ends came to 14 bases. CDR1 is SGHTA and CDR2 is FQGNSA in the germline V gene. The CDR3 is made up of 15 amino acids. The CDR3 spells CASSFGGTYPGELFF. The CDR3 DNA reads as TGTGCCAGCAGCTTTGGCGGGACTTACCCCGGGGAGCTGTTTTTT.

The J gene is TRBJ1-6, the V gene TRBV9; 7 positions match TRBD1. The CDR3 is 13 amino acids. V was clipped by 3 bases and J by 10 bases; unmatched bases: 4. Looked up from germline, CDR1 is SGDLS and CDR2 is YYNGEE. Written as DNA, the CDR3 is TGTGCCAGCAGCGGCGACAGGGCCTCACCCCTCCACTTT. Its protein is CASSGDRASPLHF.

V usage is TRBV14 and J usage is TRBJ2-3; no clear D. The V and J ends lost 0 bases and 7 bases respectively, with 14 bases between them. Germline CDR1 and CDR2: SGHDN and FVKESK. This CDR3 comprises 15 residues. The CDR3 loop reads CASSQDSNPSYTQYF. Written as DNA, the CDR3 is TGTGCCAGCAGCCAAGATAGCAATCCTTCTTATACGCAGTATTTT. Full variable domain (remainder filled in from reference TRBV14 and TRBJ2-3): EAGVTQFPSHSVIEKGQTVTLRCDPISGHDNLYWYRRVMGKEIKFLLHFVKESKQDESGMPNNRFLAERTGGTYSTLKVQPAELEDSGVYFCASSQDSNPSYTQYFGPGTRLTVL.

The chain joins TRBV7-9 to TRBJ2-5; D may be TRBD1 or TRBD2 (5 bases each). The CDR3 is 16 residues long. Germline-derived CDR1 and CDR2 are SEHNR and FQNEAQ (reference sequence). The germline V and J ends were trimmed by 5 bases and 5 bases, with 21 bases remaining between them. CDR3 region: CASSLGANIGRETQYF. CDR3 sequence (DNA): TGTGCCAGCAGCCTCGGGGCGAACATTGGACGCGAGACCCAGTACTTC.

V gene TRBV10-3 combines with J gene TRBJ2-7, with a tentative D call TRBD1 (6 bases). The V gene lost 6 bases and the J gene lost 0 bases, with 18 bases spanning the gap. This CDR3 contains 16 residues. From germline, CDR1 is ENHRY and CDR2 SYGVKD. CDR3: CAIRPGGQGSSYEQYF. DNA for the CDR3: TGTGCCATCAGGCCTGGCGGGCAGGGGTCCTCCTACGAGCAGTACTTC.

This clone was seen a few times. The chain uses TRBV7-6 and TRBJ1-3, with a possible D match to TRBD1 (6 bases). Germline V CDR1 and CDR2: SGHVS, FNYEAQ. Trimming took off 0 bases at V and 7 bases at J, with 10 bases between the two ends. This CDR3 spans 14 amino acids. The CDR3 sequence is CASSLALQGNTIYF. The CDR3 coding sequence is TGTGCCAGCAGCTTAGCGTTACAGGGTAACACCATATATTTT.

This clone appeared a few times. The rearrangement links TRBV7-3 to TRBJ2-7; D remains ambiguous. The germline gives CDR1 SGHTA, CDR2 FQGTGA. This CDR3 is 13 amino acids long. V was clipped by 5 bases and J by 3 bases, with 11 bases between them. The CDR3 DNA sequence: TGTGCCAGCAGCGCCGGTTTCGACTACGAGCAGTACTTC. Protein product: CASSAGFDYEQYF.

The J gene is TRBJ2-7, the V gene TRBV9; maybe TRBD2 (7 bases). CDR1 SGDLS and CDR2 YYNGEE come from the germline V gene. The V end lost 0 bases, the J end lost 3 bases, and 16 bases lay between the germline ends. This CDR3 is 16 amino acids long. CDR3: CASSVASRGAIYEQYF. CDR3 sequence (DNA): TGTGCCAGCAGCGTAGCTAGTCGGGGGGCGATCTACGAGCAGTACTTC.

This clone was seen just once. V is TRBV5-4 and J is TRBJ2-1; D unclear. Germline CDR1 is SGHNT and CDR2 is YYREEE (reference sequence). This CDR3 is 14 amino acids long. V was cut by 1 base and J by 8 bases, with 13 bases left in between. The CDR3 DNA reads TGTGCCAGCAGCTTGTGGGTCACAGCCCATGAGCAGTTCTTC. Its translation: CASSLWVTAHEQFF.

This chain joins TRBV10-3 and TRBJ2-7, with D perhaps TRBD1 (6 bases). V was trimmed by 4 bases and J by 0 bases, leaving 7 bases between them. The length of the CDR3 is 13 residues. Germline-derived CDR1 and CDR2 are ENHRY and SYGVKD. The CDR3 spells CAISVQGSYEQYF. DNA for the CDR3: TGTGCCATCAGTGTACAGGGCTCCTACGAGCAGTACTTC.

The chain carries TRBV28 and TRBJ2-7, with D possibly matching TRBD2 (6 bases). The CDR3 has 14 amino acids. In germline, CDR1 is MDHEN, CDR2 SYDVKM. Trimming took 6 bases from V and 4 from J, leaving 16 bases between them. In DNA, the CDR3 is TGTGCCAGCAGCGTCGCCACGGGGAGGTACGAGCAGTACTTC. Protein sequence: CASSVATGRYEQYF.

The chain has TRBV7-2 and TRBJ2-7; D not resolved. V was pared by 3 bases and J by 2 bases, with 8 bases between. Per the germline V gene, CDR1 is SGHTA and CDR2 is FQGNSA. This CDR3 region has 13 residues. The CDR3 DNA is TGTGCCAGCAGCTTCCCTGGGACCTACGAGCAGTACTTC. Amino acids: CASSFPGTYEQYF.

In this sample, this clone turned up a few times. The rearrangement uses TRBV10-3 and TRBJ2-1, with TRBD2 identical over 12 bases. Germline lookup yields CDR1 ENHRY and CDR2 SYGVKD. V was clipped by 4 bases and J by 6 bases; unmatched bases: 7. This CDR3 comprises 16 residues. The CDR3 nucleotides read TGTGCCATCAGTGGTTGGACTAGCGGGGCTGCCAATGAGCAGTTCTTC. Translated: CAISGWTSGAANEQFF.

The count of this clone is one. V and J are TRBV6-5 and TRBJ2-7; D is perhaps TRBD1 (6 bases). This CDR3 region has 13 residues. Trimming stripped 7 bases from V and 4 bases from J, with 14 bases between. From germline, CDR1 is MNHEY and CDR2 SVGAGI. CDR3 DNA: TGTGCCAGCACCAGCCCCAGGGGTTACGAGCAGTACTTC. Its protein product is CASTSPRGYEQYF.

The chain uses TRBV6-5 and TRBJ2-1, with 8 positions matching TRBD2. Germline V gene lookup returns CDR1 MNHEY and CDR2 SVGAGI. Trimming at V came to 6 bases and at J to 5 bases, leaving 9 bases not matched to a gene. CDR3 length equals 15 residues. The chain's CDR3 is CASRLLAVRNNEQFF. CDR3 nucleotide sequence: TGTGCCAGCAGGCTACTAGCGGTCAGAAACAATGAGCAGTTCTTC.

This clone was observed a few times. The V gene is TRBV27, the J gene TRBJ2-6; unclear D gene. Looked up from germline, CDR1 is MNHEY and CDR2 is SMNVEV (reference sequence). Deletions cut 10 bases from V and 3 bases from J, with 16 bases between. This CDR3 is 15 amino acids long. The CDR3 protein is CATLSPTLGANVLTF. The CDR3 DNA follows: TGTGCCACCCTCTCGCCGACACTTGGGGCCAACGTCCTGACTTTC.

In its sample, this clone was seen a few times. The chain joins TRBV2 to TRBJ1-2; D is perhaps TRBD1 (6 bases). V lost 0 bases and J 4 bases, leaving 15 bases between the germline ends. The CDR3 loop spans 16 amino acids. Germline lookup yields CDR1 SNHLY and CDR2 FYNNEI. The DNA of the CDR3 is TGTGCCAGCAGTGAAGCGCCGGCAAGAGGGGGCTATGGCTACACCTTC. This gives the protein CASSEAPARGGYGYTF.

CDR3 coding DNA: TGTGCCAGCAGAGTAGGGCTAGCGGGATCTGGGGGGAATGAGCAGTTCTTC. Protein product: CASRVGLAGSGGNEQFF. The chain carries TRBV7-2 and TRBJ2-1; 9 bases fit TRBD2. The CDR3 is 17 residues long. Germline values: CDR1 SGHTA, CDR2 FQGNSA. V shed 6 bases and J 7 bases; nucleotides not matched to a gene: 16.

There are a few counts of this clone. The chain couples TRBV28 to TRBJ1-1; D remains ambiguous. The germline V and J ends were trimmed by 8 bases and 1 base, with 2 bases remaining between them. In germline, CDR1 is MDHEN, CDR2 SYDVKM. CDR3 length: 10 residues. This CDR3 reads CASQNTEAFF. In nucleotides, the CDR3 is TGTGCCAGCCAGAACACTGAAGCTTTCTTT.

The chain links TRBV18 to TRBJ1-1; 10 nucleotides align to TRBD1. The germline V gene has CDR1 KGHSH and CDR2 LQKENI. V was clipped by 3 bases and J by 4 bases; unmatched bases: 11. The length of the CDR3 is 17 residues. This CDR3 reads CASSPIEGQGKSTEAFF. CDR3 nucleotide sequence: TGTGCCAGCTCACCGATAGAGGGACAGGGGAAGTCCACTGAAGCTTTCTTT.

The chain employs TRBV18 and TRBJ2-7; D is unresolved. The CDR3 covers 15 residues. V lost 0 bases and J lost 3, with 12 bases in between. CDR1 and CDR2 from the germline V gene are KGHSH and LQKENI. The CDR3: CASSPPKGSGYEQYF. The DNA for the CDR3 is TGTGCCAGCTCACCACCGAAAGGGTCGGGCTACGAGCAGTACTTC.

The chain links TRBV4-2 to TRBJ2-1; 11 nucleotides align to TRBD2. After removal of 0 bases from V and 13 bases from J, the junction contained 8 bases not matched to a gene. The CDR3 length is 15 residues. Germline CDR1 and CDR2: LGHNA and YNFKEQ. The CDR3 DNA sequence: TGTGCCAGCAGCCAAGATGGGGTAGCGGGGGGGCAACAGTTCTTC. It is translated as CASSQDGVAGGQQFF.